The 5 T cell receptor beta chains given below trace back to one sample, sequenced in a study of control samples from healthy donors and cancer patients. Method: immunoSEQ multiplex PCR; TCRdb's copy keeps in-frame clones and lacks some. The sample gives around 200,000 clones, just under 95% of which show up once; 1.4% to 1.5% is in the top ten. Material for sequencing was blood. The receptors stem from a man aged 18-30 years in good health.

In its sample, this clone was seen once. The rearrangement links TRBV18 to TRBJ1-1, with TRBD1 matching 8 bases. Looked up from germline, CDR1 is KGHSH and CDR2 is LQKENI. J gave up 7 bases and V 0 bases, and 4 bases lay outside the gene matches. The CDR3 has 14 amino acids. The DNA for the CDR3 is TGTGCCAGCTCACCACCACACAGGGGGGTTGAAGCTTTCTTT. Amino acid sequence: CASSPPHRGVEAFF.

V is TRBV5-8 and J is TRBJ2-7; a weak D match, TRBD2 (7 bases). The ends were cut back, 4 bases at V and 4 bases at J, with 12 bases in the middle. This CDR3 spans 13 amino acids. Germline CDR1 is SGHTS and CDR2 is YDEGEE. The CDR3 loop is CASSGGARYEQYF. For the CDR3, the DNA is TGTGCCAGCAGCGGGGGGGCTCGGTACGAGCAGTACTTC.

This chain joins TRBV4-1 and TRBJ2-5; tentative D call: TRBD1 (7 bases). CDR3 length: 18 residues. The V end was cut by 0 bases, the J end by 5 bases, with 22 bases between. Germline V CDR1 and CDR2: MGHRA, YSYEKL. In DNA, the CDR3 is TGCGCCAGCAGCCAAGAATTTGGGGGCAGGGGGGAAGTGGAGACCCAGTACTTC. It encodes CASSQEFGGRGEVETQYF.

The chain combines TRBV19 with TRBJ1-2; 7 bases map to TRBD1. The trim removed 4 bases at V and 0 bases at J, leaving 11 bases unmatched. Germline V gives CDR1 LNHDA, CDR2 SQIVND (reference sequence). The CDR3 is 17 amino acids. CDR3 nucleotide sequence: TGTGCCAGTAGTACCCGCCGGGACAGCCCGGCTAACTATGGCTACACCTTC. Translation: CASSTRRDSPANYGYTF.

This clone appeared a single time. The genes are TRBV19 and TRBJ2-1; the match to TRBD2 covers 11 bases. The CDR3 spans 17 residues. V was clipped by 5 bases and J by 0 bases; unmatched bases: 6. The germline CDR1 and CDR2 sequences are LNHDA and SQIVND (reference sequence). The CDR3 DNA follows: TGTGCCAGTAGTCCCCGACTAGCGGGGATCTCCTACAATGAGCAGTTCTTC. Translated, it gives CASSPRLAGISYNEQFF. Together with reference TRBV19 and TRBJ2-1, the CDR3 gives the full variable domain: DGGITQSPKYLFRKEGQNVTLSCEQNLNHDAMYWYRQDPGQGLRLIYYSQIVNDFQKGDIAEGYSVSREKKESFPLTVTSAQKNPTAFYLCASSPRLAGISYNEQFFGPGTRLTVL.